Below are 18 T cell receptor beta chains sequenced from a single sample in a study of T cell repertoires in Merkel cell carcinoma. Sequencing used immunoSEQ multiplex PCR; TCRdb keeps in-frame clones, though not all of them. The sample has 12,000 to 15,000 clones, approximately 80% seen once; the top ten hold about a sixth. The specimen sequenced was tumor tissue. These receptors were taken from an adult with Merkel cell carcinoma.

By share of the sample, this clone is medium-sized. The chain has TRBV9 and TRBJ1-5, with TRBD1 as a possible D gene (6 bases). Per the germline V gene, CDR1 is SGDLS and CDR2 is YYNGEE. The CDR3 sequence is 15 residues long. V was trimmed by 3 bases and J by 3 bases, leaving 13 bases between them. The CDR3 DNA reads as TGTGCCAGCAGCGCGAAACAGGGAAACAATCAGCCCCAGCATTTT. It encodes CASSAKQGNNQPQHF. Together with reference TRBV9 and TRBJ1-5, the CDR3 gives the full variable domain: DSGVTQTPKHLITATGQRVTLRCSPRSGDLSVYWYQQSLDQGLQFLIQYYNGEERAKGNILERFSAQQFPDLHSELNLSSLELGDSALYFCASSAKQGNNQPQHFGDGTRLSIL.

CDR3 bases: TGTGCCAGCTCACCGTCCGGGACAGGCGGCGGACGAGTTGAAGCTTTCTTT. It specifies CASSPSGTGGGRVEAFF. This chain uses TRBV18 with TRBJ1-1, with TRBD1 matching over 8 bases. Per germline, CDR1 KGHSH and CDR2 LQKENI. This CDR3 is 17 amino acids long. V shed 3 bases, J shed 7 bases, and the junction held 16 bases outside the gene matches.

The chain couples TRBV7-9 to TRBJ1-5; 8 nucleotides agree with TRBD1. The CDR3 extends over 16 amino acids. Germline V gives CDR1 SEHNR, CDR2 FQNEAQ (reference sequence). V gave up 0 bases and J gave up 2 bases; unmatched junction bases: 3. CDR3: CASSLATGAGNQPQHF. CDR3 DNA sequence: TGTGCCAGCAGCTTAGCGACAGGGGCTGGCAATCAGCCCCAGCATTTT.

Only one count was recorded for this clone. The V call is TRBV9, the J call TRBJ1-3; tentative D call: TRBD1 (5 bases). V lost 4 bases and J 0 bases, leaving 11 bases between the germline ends. This CDR3 has 15 residues. In germline, CDR1 is SGDLS, CDR2 YYNGEE. The CDR3 sequence is CASSSPGTSGNTIYF. The CDR3 DNA follows: TGTGCCAGCAGCTCGCCCGGGACCTCTGGAAACACCATATATTTT.

The count of this clone is one. The chain is built from TRBV7-2 and TRBJ1-1; D possibly corresponds to TRBD1 (6 bases). Trimming stripped 0 bases from V and 4 bases from J, with 9 bases between. Germline V gene lookup returns CDR1 SGHTA and CDR2 FQGNSA. The CDR3 extends over 14 amino acids. The CDR3 DNA follows: TGTGCCAGCAGCTTAGCCGGAGGGGGCACTGAAGCTTTCTTT. Translated: CASSLAGGGTEAFF. The whole variable domain, filled in from reference TRBV7-2 and TRBJ1-1, reads GAGVSQSPSNKVTEKGKDVELRCDPISGHTALYWYRQSLGQGLEFLIYFQGNSAPDKSGLPSDRFSAERTGGSVSTLTIQRTQQEDSAVYLCASSLAGGGTEAFFGQGTRLTVV.

J is TRBJ2-3 and V is TRBV10-3; 10 bases line up with TRBD2. V shed 5 bases, J shed 6 bases, and the junction held 5 bases outside the gene matches. The CDR3 runs 14 residues. Germline loops: CDR1 ENHRY, CDR2 SYGVKD. The DNA for the CDR3 is TGTGCCATCAGTAGCGGGGGGGCCGTGGATACGCAGTATTTT. Its translation is CAISSGGAVDTQYF.

The gene calls are TRBV7-9 and TRBJ2-2; no clear D gene. Germline V gene data show CDR1 as SEHNR and CDR2 as FQNEAQ (reference sequence). The CDR3 extends over 15 amino acids. Deletions cut 2 bases from V and 6 bases from J, with 13 bases between. The CDR3 sequence is CASSLSYGLAGELFF. The CDR3 DNA reads as TGTGCCAGCAGCTTAAGCTATGGGTTGGCCGGGGAGCTGTTTTTT.

V gene TRBV19 combines with J gene TRBJ1-1; maybe TRBD1 (5 bases). CDR1 and CDR2 (germline): LNHDA, SQIVND (reference sequence). The CDR3 is made up of 14 amino acids. Between the trimmed V and J ends, which lost 4 bases and 0 bases, there was a span of 9 bases. CDR3 sequence (DNA): TGTGCCAGTAGTAAGTTGGACATGAACACTGAAGCTTTCTTT. It is translated as CASSKLDMNTEAFF. The whole variable domain, remainder taken from reference TRBV19 and TRBJ1-1, is DGGITQSPKYLFRKEGQNVTLSCEQNLNHDAMYWYRQDPGQGLRLIYYSQIVNDFQKGDIAEGYSVSREKKESFPLTVTSAQKNPTAFYLCASSKLDMNTEAFFGQGTRLTVV.

This clone has more than one count but fewer than ten. The rearrangement links TRBV3-1 (or the pseudogene TRBV3-2) to TRBJ1-4, with D possibly being TRBD1 (6 bases). Germline V gene lookup returns CDR1 LGHDT and CDR2 YNNKEL (reference sequence). This CDR3 contains 15 residues. V lost 4 bases, J lost 3 bases, and 12 bases lay in between. CDR3 bases: TGTGCCAGCAGCCTGAACAGGGTATCTAATGAAAAACTGTTTTTT. Translation: CASSLNRVSNEKLFF.

This clone was seen only a few times. CDR3 sequence (DNA): TGTGCCAGCAGCCCCGGGACTAGCGGGATAGAGACCCAGTACTTC. Translated: CASSPGTSGIETQYF. The V call is TRBV7-3, the J call TRBJ2-5; 13 bases are shared with TRBD2. This CDR3 has 15 amino acids. The V and J ends lost 5 bases and 4 bases, in that order; junction bases with no gene match: 4. Germline loops: CDR1 SGHTA, CDR2 FQGTGA.

This clone has a handful of counts. The chain recombines TRBV7-2 with TRBJ2-1, with TRBD2 identical over 8 bases. CDR3 length: 17 amino acids. Germline lookup yields CDR1 SGHTA and CDR2 FQGNSA. The trim removed 1 base at V and 6 bases at J, leaving 11 bases unmatched. CDR3 protein: CASSLVVGLAGRNEQFF. Here the CDR3 DNA reads TGTGCCAGCAGCTTAGTGGTCGGACTAGCAGGCCGCAATGAGCAGTTCTTC.

This chain links TRBV7-2 with TRBJ2-7; TRBD2 matches 7 bases. CDR1 is SGHTA and CDR2 is FQGNSA in the germline V gene. CDR3 length: 14 residues. V was pared by 5 bases and J by 2 bases, with 6 bases of the junction left unmatched. In DNA form, the CDR3 reads TGTGCCAGCAGCCCAGTAGCGGGCGCCTACGAGCAGTACTTC. It translates to CASSPVAGAYEQYF.

The rearrangement joins TRBV20-1 to TRBJ1-1, with D unclear. The V gene lost 5 bases and the J gene lost 1 base, with 5 bases spanning the gap. Germline CDR1 and CDR2: DFQATT and SNEGSKA (reference sequence). The length of the CDR3 is 11 residues. The CDR3 nucleotides are TGCAGTGCTTCACAGAACACTGAAGCTTTCTTT. It codes for CSASQNTEAFF.

The chain joins TRBV5-4 to TRBJ1-2, with 7 bases aligning to TRBD1. The CDR3 has 13 amino acids. Germline assignment: CDR1 SGHNT and CDR2 YYREEE (reference sequence). Trimming took 4 bases from V and 8 from J; bases not matched to a gene: 8. The CDR3 bases are TGTGCCAGCAGCCTAGACAGGGTCGGGGGCTACACCTTC. Translation: CASSLDRVGGYTF.

The gene calls are TRBV6-5 and TRBJ1-2; D not certain. Germline loops: CDR1 MNHEY, CDR2 SVGAGI. V gave up 0 bases and J gave up 8 bases, with 7 bases separating them. The CDR3 sequence is 12 residues long. As DNA, the CDR3 is TGTGCCAGCAGTTACTCAACGGGGGGCTACACCTTC. This sequence encodes CASSYSTGGYTF.

A single count supports this clone. The chain recombines TRBV5-8 with TRBJ1-2; no firm D call. This CDR3 is 15 amino acids long. Germline V CDR1 and CDR2: SGHTS, YDEGEE. V gave up 0 bases and J gave up 0 bases, with 9 bases separating them. The CDR3 DNA reads TGTGCCAGCAGCTTGGGGCGGTTGGCTAACTATGGCTACACCTTC. It yields the protein CASSLGRLANYGYTF. The entire variable domain, with the rest obtained from reference TRBV5-8 and TRBJ1-2, is as follows: EAGVTQSPTHLIKTRGQQATLRCSPISGHTSVYWYQQALGLGLQFLLWYDEGEERNRGNFPPRFSGRQFPNYSSELNVNALELEDSALYLCASSLGRLANYGYTFGSGTRLTVV.

The rearrangement joins TRBV27 to TRBJ2-3; D may be TRBD1 (5 bases). CDR1 MNHEY and CDR2 SMNVEV come from the germline V gene (reference sequence). CDR3 length equals 13 residues. V lost 7 bases, J lost 2 bases, and 10 bases lay in between. In DNA form, the CDR3 reads TGTGCCAGCACCAAGGGGAACACAGATACGCAGTATTTT. It yields the protein CASTKGNTDTQYF.

The chain has TRBV3-1 (or the pseudogene TRBV3-2) and TRBJ2-7; 7 positions match TRBD1. The CDR3 extends over 15 amino acids. CDR1 and CDR2 (germline): LGHDT, YNNKEL (reference sequence). Unmatched junction bases numbered 4, after V lost 1 base and J lost 1 base. The CDR3 reads CASSQAAGGSYEQYF. The CDR3 bases are TGTGCCAGCAGCCAAGCTGCAGGGGGATCCTACGAGCAGTACTTC.